This is a list of T cell receptor beta chains from one sample in a study of preoperative IRX-2 immunotherapy in early breast cancer. Libraries were prepared by immunoSEQ multiplex PCR; TCRdb keeps only in-frame clonotypes and omits some of them. The sample has 60,000 or so clones, approximately 93% seen once. Sample collection occurred from a patient treated with IRX-2 immunotherapy. These receptor sequences come from a human donor with breast cancer. Both conserved end residues are part of each CDR3. Each record gives: clone size, D gene, J gene, V gene, CDR3 DNA, CDR3 protein. D genes are given only for firm matches. Only some rows state a clone size, as once, few, many or a class for expanded clones.

NA,NA,TRBJ2-2,TRBV5-1,TGCGCCAGCAGCTTTGAGGAGGGGGGCACCGGGGAGCTGTTTTTT,CASSFEEGGTGELFF
NA,NA,TRBJ1-5,TRBV19,TGTGCCAGTAGTATCTTAATCAACAGACAGATTGATAGCAATCAGCCCCAGCATTTT,CASSILINRQIDSNQPQHF
NA,TRBD2,TRBJ2-2,TRBV7-9,TGTGCCAGCAGCTTAGCCTCAACTAGCGCGAACACCGGGGAGCTGTTTTTT,CASSLASTSANTGELFF
NA,NA,TRBJ2-1,TRBV11-2,TGTGCCAGTTCGAGTTCTGATGAGCAGTTCTTC,CASSSSDEQFF
NA,NA,TRBJ2-6,TRBV9,TGTGCCAGCAGCGTGAAGTCTGGGGCCAACGTCCTGACTTTC,CASSVKSGANVLTF
once,TRBD1,TRBJ1-3,TRBV11-2,TGTGCCAGCAGCTCAAGGACAGGGATAGGAAACACCATATATTTT,CASSSRTGIGNTIYF
NA,NA,TRBJ2-5,TRBV20-1,TGCAGTGCTGGTATCCAAGAGACCCAGTACTTC,CSAGIQETQYF
NA,NA,TRBJ2-3,TRBV5-1,TGCGCCAGCAGCCCCCGCCGGACAGATACGCAGTATTTT,CASSPRRTDTQYF
NA,NA,TRBJ2-7,TRBV20-1,TGCAGTGCTGGGGACGGATACGAGCAGTACTTC,CSAGDGYEQYF
once,TRBD1,TRBJ2-5,TRBV28,TGTGCCAGCAGTCCCCGACAGGGACAAGAGACCCAGTACTTC,CASSPRQGQETQYF